This section outlines one TCR beta chain sequence together with its context. No antigen is known for it. This entry is derived from a study of human T cells and chemical hapten exposure. Trimming stripped 0 bases from V and 7 bases from J, with 10 bases between. The CDR3 has 15 amino acids. From germline, CDR1 is SGHTA and CDR2 FQGNSA. Time point specified: patch test 2, 6 weeks after DPC sensitization. Treatment here: therapeutic diphenylcyclopropenone sensitization with weekly scalp DPC. Only after blood had been drawn was each patch test applied. Study results and limitations: Following DPC sensitization, TCRs present above 1 in 1000 frequency showed no change. Donors' alopecia may make their immune response differ from healthy people's.

Attachment of unique molecular identifiers to individual cDNA molecules was performed in the library. TCRdb reprocessed the RACE reads with MiXCR, giving one entry per CDR3 protein. The sample has about 95,000 distinct CDR3 sequences; roughly 11% are singletons. Sequencing was performed on whole blood, taken in connection with sensitization to the hapten diphenylcyclopropenone (DPC). This chain connects TRBV7-2 to TRBJ1-6; tentative D call: TRBD1 (5 bases). This receptor was identified in a woman aged 40 to 55 with alopecia areata. Some clones in this sample may be carry-over from other donors' samples. DNA of the CDR3: TGTACCAGCAGCTTAGCCGGGACGGAGAATTCACCCCTCCACTTT. Translation: CTSSLAGTENSPLHF.